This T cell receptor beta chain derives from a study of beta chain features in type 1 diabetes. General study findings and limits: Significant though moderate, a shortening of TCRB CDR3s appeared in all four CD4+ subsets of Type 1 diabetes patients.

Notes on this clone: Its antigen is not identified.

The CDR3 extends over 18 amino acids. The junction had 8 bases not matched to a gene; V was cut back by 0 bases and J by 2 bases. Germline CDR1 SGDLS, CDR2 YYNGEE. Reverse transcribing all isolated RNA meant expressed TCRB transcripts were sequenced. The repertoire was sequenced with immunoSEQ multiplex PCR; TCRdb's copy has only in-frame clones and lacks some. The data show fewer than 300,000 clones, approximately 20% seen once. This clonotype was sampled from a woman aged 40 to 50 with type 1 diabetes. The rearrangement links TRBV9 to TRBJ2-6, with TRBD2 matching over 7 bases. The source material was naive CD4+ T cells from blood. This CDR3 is CASSVGWRGSPGANVLTF. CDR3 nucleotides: TGTGCCAGCAGCGTAGGGTGGCGGGGGAGTCCTGGGGCCAACGTCCTGACTTTC.